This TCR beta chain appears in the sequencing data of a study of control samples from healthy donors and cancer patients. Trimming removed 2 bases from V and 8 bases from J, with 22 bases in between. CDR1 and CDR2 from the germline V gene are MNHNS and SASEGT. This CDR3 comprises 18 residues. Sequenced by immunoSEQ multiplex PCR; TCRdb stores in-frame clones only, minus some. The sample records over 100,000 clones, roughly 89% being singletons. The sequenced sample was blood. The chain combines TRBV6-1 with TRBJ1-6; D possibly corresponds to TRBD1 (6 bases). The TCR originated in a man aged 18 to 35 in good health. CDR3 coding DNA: TGTGCCAGCAGTGAACTGCAAGGGGGTGTTCGGTTTGATTCACCCCTCCACTTT. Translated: CASSELQGGVRFDSPLHF.